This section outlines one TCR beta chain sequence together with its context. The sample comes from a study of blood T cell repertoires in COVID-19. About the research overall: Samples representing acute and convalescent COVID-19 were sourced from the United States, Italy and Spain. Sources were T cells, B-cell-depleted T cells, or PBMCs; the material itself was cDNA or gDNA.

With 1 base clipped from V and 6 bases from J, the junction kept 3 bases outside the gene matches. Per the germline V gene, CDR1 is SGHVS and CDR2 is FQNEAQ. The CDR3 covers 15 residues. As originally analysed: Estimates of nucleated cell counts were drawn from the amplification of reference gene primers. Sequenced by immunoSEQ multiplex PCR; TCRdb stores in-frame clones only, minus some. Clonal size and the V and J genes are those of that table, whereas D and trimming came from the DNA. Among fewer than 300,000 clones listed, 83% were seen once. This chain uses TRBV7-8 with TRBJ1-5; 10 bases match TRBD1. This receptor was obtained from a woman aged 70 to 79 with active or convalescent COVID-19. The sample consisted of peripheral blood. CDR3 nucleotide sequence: TGTGCCAGCAGCTTAGTGACAGGGGGCAGTCAGCCCCAGCATTTT. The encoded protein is CASSLVTGGSQPQHF. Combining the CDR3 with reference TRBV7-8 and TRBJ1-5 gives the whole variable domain GAGVSQSPRYKVAKRGQDVALRCDPISGHVSLFWYQQALGQGPEFLTYFQNEAQLDKSGLPSDRFFAERPEGSVSTLKIQRTQQEDSAVYLCASSLVTGGSQPQHFGDGTRLSIL.